One sample yielded the 9 T cell receptor beta chains listed below, sequenced in a study of blood T cell repertoires in COVID-19. The protocol was immunoSEQ multiplex PCR, while the TCRdb copy is restricted to in-frame clones and leaves out a portion. The sample has under 200,000 clones, roughly 80% seen once. The sample consisted of PBMCs or T cells enriched from blood (not recorded which). The receptors derive from a woman between 40 and 50 years old with acute COVID-19.

The rearrangement uses TRBV6-5 and TRBJ1-6; a weak D match, TRBD1 (6 bases). Per germline, CDR1 MNHEY and CDR2 SVGAGI. The length of the CDR3 is 13 residues. V was pared by 10 bases and J by 10 bases, with 17 bases between. For the CDR3, the DNA is TGTGCCACCCACAGGGAGATTGACTCACCCCTCCACTTT. Amino acid sequence: CATHREIDSPLHF.

This clone was counted a single time. The chain has TRBV6-6 and TRBJ2-7, with 7 bases that match TRBD1. The CDR3 has 16 residues. Germline CDR1 reads MNHNY; CDR2 reads SVGAGI (reference sequence). V trimming: 8 bases; J trimming: 1 base; junction bases outside the gene matches: 14. CDR3 sequence (DNA): TGTGCCAGCCGGCAACAGACAGGGATTAGGTCCTACGAGCAGTACTTC. Translated, it gives CASRQQTGIRSYEQYF.

The chain is built from TRBV29-1 and TRBJ1-1, with D possibly being TRBD1 (6 bases). The length of the CDR3 is 12 residues. CDR1 and CDR2 (germline): SQVTM, ANQGSEA. Deletions cut 5 bases from V and 4 bases from J, with 11 bases between. The CDR3 DNA sequence: TGCAGCGTTTCTACAGGGAGCACTGAAGCTTTCTTT. The encoded protein is CSVSTGSTEAFF.

CDR3 protein: CASSLAGVQETQYF. The CDR3 DNA sequence: TGTGCCAGCAGCTTGGCCGGGGTCCAAGAGACCCAGTACTTC. The rearrangement joins TRBV5-4 to TRBJ2-5, with TRBD2 as a possible D gene (5 bases). The CDR3 is 14 amino acids. CDR1 is SGHNT, CDR2 YYREEE, per germline (reference sequence). Deletions cut 0 bases from V and 1 base from J, with 7 bases between.

This chain links TRBV7-8 with TRBJ1-6; 7 nucleotides line up with TRBD1. Trimming cost V 6 bases and J 7 bases; bases outside gene matches: 9. The CDR3 has 15 amino acids. CDR1 is SGHVS, CDR2 FQNEAQ, per germline. The CDR3 coding sequence is TGTGCCAGCAGTGCGACGACAGGGACCAATTCACCCCTCCACTTT. Translation: CASSATTGTNSPLHF.

V gene TRBV27 combines with J gene TRBJ2-1; 10 nucleotides line up with TRBD2. The V and J ends lost 3 bases and 6 bases, in that order; junction bases with no gene match: 5. The CDR3 has 15 residues. The germline CDR1 and CDR2 sequences are MNHEY and SMNVEV (reference sequence). Here the CDR3 DNA reads TGTGCCAGCAGTTTGGCCGGGACTAGCGTCAATGAGCAGTTCTTC. Its translation: CASSLAGTSVNEQFF.

The gene calls are TRBV9 and TRBJ2-2; D call uncertain. Germline V gives CDR1 SGDLS, CDR2 YYNGEE. V was shortened by 6 bases and J by 0 bases, with 6 bases between the two germline ends. This CDR3 spans 13 amino acids. The CDR3 nucleotides are TGTGCCAGCAACGCGGCGAACACCGGGGAGCTGTTTTTT. Residues: CASNAANTGELFF.

This clone was detected only once. This rearrangement joins TRBV5-1 to TRBJ2-7; 8 nucleotides match TRBD2. Germline CDR1 is SGHRS and CDR2 is YFSETQ. The CDR3 runs to 15 residues. V was pared by 2 bases and J by 0 bases, with 4 bases of the junction left unmatched. The CDR3 DNA follows: TGCGCCAGCAGCTTACTAGCGGCAGGCTCCTACGAGCAGTACTTC. Residues: CASSLLAAGSYEQYF.

J is TRBJ2-3 and V is TRBV30; TRBD2 is a possible D gene (5 bases). The V and J ends lost 0 bases and 1 base respectively, with 14 bases between them. This CDR3 is built from 16 residues. Looked up from germline, CDR1 is GTSNPN and CDR2 is SVGIG (reference sequence). CDR3 sequence: CAWSVGLLSGTDTQYF. The CDR3 region has the DNA TGTGCCTGGAGTGTAGGACTTCTCTCTGGCACAGATACGCAGTATTTT.